This TCR beta chain was captured by sequencing in a study of tumor and adjacent non-tumor tissue in lung cancer. Study-wide context: The cohort had 12 to 13 adenocarcinoma, 2 squamous cell and 1 small cell patients. Findings and caveats of the study: In normal lung, the top 100 clones were significantly more dominant than in tumor.

CDR1 and CDR2 from the germline V gene are SQVTM and ANQGSEA. Trimming at V came to 6 bases and at J to 0 bases, leaving 2 bases not matched to a gene. The CDR3 covers 13 residues. Three rounds of nested PCR, following a modified ARM-PCR protocol, produced the TCRbeta library. From the multiplex PCR reads, TCRdb called clonotypes with MiXCR, one entry per CDR3 protein. The table has about 200,000 distinct CDR3 sequences, 60% to 75% seen once. RNA was extracted from bulk tissue without any cell sorting. Comments on this clonotype: Its target is unknown.

This receptor was obtained from a man aged 55 to 70 with non-small cell lung cancer. The V gene is TRBV29-1, the J gene TRBJ1-5; the match to TRBD1 covers 7 bases. The sample comprised lung tumor tissue. The CDR3 region has the DNA TGCAGCGTCGGGACAGATAGCAATCAGCCCCAGCATTTT. Protein sequence: CSVGTDSNQPQHF.